One and the same sample provided the 9 T cell receptor beta chains below, sequenced in a study of tumor-infiltrating lymphocytes in primary liver carcinoma. Scientists recovered RNA and DNA together from about 20-30 mg of unsorted bulk tissue. A constant-region primer served to make TCR beta cDNA from about 0.45 ug total RNA. TCR beta libraries came from three nested multiplex PCR rounds using slightly modified ARM-PCR. It was with TRBV1-TRBV30 forward primers and a C-beta reverse primer that the first two PCR rounds were run, at around 9 cycles each. TCRdb reprocessed the multiplex PCR reads with MiXCR, giving one entry per CDR3 protein. The table shows approximately 190,000 distinct CDR3 sequences, with about 85% occurring only once. Material for sequencing was tumor tissue from primary liver carcinoma. The receptor source for this set is a man in his forties with primary liver carcinoma and hepatitis B virus infection.

This clonotype was seen repeatedly, ten times or more. V usage is TRBV10-3 and J usage is TRBJ2-1; a possible D gene is TRBD2 (5 bases). This CDR3 contains 15 residues. Trimming pared 3 bases from V and 0 bases from J, leaving 9 bases between. Per the germline V gene, CDR1 is ENHRY and CDR2 is SYGVKD. The CDR3 reads CAISDLGSSYNEQFF. The CDR3 coding sequence is TGTGCCATCAGTGATCTGGGGAGCTCCTACAATGAGCAGTTCTTC.

Points on this clonotype: The junction differs from germline at one of its ends, possibly a read error. The V and J genes are TRBV11-3 and TRBJ2-1; TRBD2 is a possible D gene (6 bases). Germline-derived CDR1 and CDR2 are SGHNT and YENEEA. The CDR3 totals 16 residues. CDR3 DNA sequence: TGTGCCAGCAGCATGATTAACGGGAGACCCTACAATGTGCAGTTCTTC. Protein: CASSMINGRPYNVQFF.

This clonotype was found many times. The chain carries TRBV28 and TRBJ1-4; D is possibly TRBD1 (5 bases). The V end was cut by 5 bases, the J end by 3 bases, with 13 bases between. Per germline, CDR1 MDHEN and CDR2 SYDVKM. The CDR3 has 15 amino acids. This chain's CDR3 is CASSPPGGSNEKLFF. CDR3 coding DNA: TGTGCCAGCAGTCCACCGGGGGGTTCTAATGAAAAACTGTTTTTT.

This clonotype has just one count. This chain links TRBV11-2 with TRBJ1-2; perhaps TRBD1 as D (5 bases). Germline loops: CDR1 SGHAT, CDR2 FQNNGV. The CDR3 length is 13 residues. Here the CDR3 reads CTSSVGRGGGYTF. CDR3 DNA sequence: TGTACAAGCAGCGTCGGGAGGGGTGGAGGCTACACCTTC.

Of note for this clonotype: The junction departs from the called germline gene at one end, perhaps through a read error. The chain recombines TRBV12-3 or TRBV12-4 with TRBJ1-5, with TRBD1 identical over 7 bases. This CDR3 has 13 residues. CDR3 in amino acids: CASSVDGGQPRHF. As DNA, the CDR3 is TGTGCTAGCAGTGTGGACGGGGGACAGCCCCGGCATTTT.

As concerns this clonotype: The junction does not match germline at one end; this may be a read error. CDR3 bases: TGTGCCAGCAGCCTGTACTACACGGAGGCTGAAGCTTCCTTT. This translates into CASSLYYTEAEASF. V and J are TRBV5-5 and TRBJ1-1, with D unresolved. Germline V gives CDR1 SGHKS, CDR2 YYEKEE (reference sequence). The length of the CDR3 is 14 residues. Using reference TRBV5-5 and TRBJ1-1 for the parts outside the CDR3, the full variable domain is DAGVTQSPTHLIKTRGQQVTLRCSPISGHKSVSWYQQVLGQGPQFIFQYYEKEERGRGNFPDRFSARQFPNYSSELNVNALLLGDSALYLCASSLYYTEAEASFGQGTRLTVV.

A remark on this clonotype: Mismatch with germline at one junction end may stem from a read error. The V and J genes are TRBV30 and TRBJ2-2, with D tentatively TRBD2 (5 bases). From germline, CDR1 is GTSNPN and CDR2 SVGIG (reference sequence). The CDR3 spans 14 residues. The CDR3 region has the DNA TGTGCCTGGAAAACGATGGGGAACACCGGGGAGCTGCTTTTT. Amino acid sequence: CAWKTMGNTGELLF.

Remarks on this clonotype: Germline is not matched at one junction end, which may reflect a read error. The V gene is TRBV11-2, the J gene TRBJ2-3; 14 bases line up with TRBD2. The CDR3 consists of 19 residues. Germline CDR1 and CDR2: SGHAT and FQNNGV. The DNA for the CDR3 is TGTGCCAGAAGCTTAGTTAGACTAGCGGGAGGGCTGATCGCAGATACGCAGTATTTT. It codes for CARSLVRLAGGLIADTQYF.

Regarding this clonotype: This clone may be a read error of a much larger clone one base away. The V and J genes are TRBV5-1 and TRBJ1-1, with TRBD1 matching 10 bases. This CDR3 comprises 15 residues. The germline gives CDR1 SGHRS, CDR2 YFSETQ. The CDR3, as DNA: TGCGCCGGCAGCTTGCACGGGACAGGGGACACTGAAGCTTTCTTT. The encoded protein is CAGSLHGTGDTEAFF.